This TCR beta chain was captured by sequencing in a study of T cell repertoires in cytomegalovirus infection. For the study at large: Both CMV infection and a matching HLA type were indicated by public TCR beta signatures. Findings of the study overall: Carriage of CMV together with the relevant HLA was identifiable through cumulative public TCR beta family frequency. Dominant in the ex vivo response were TCR beta clonotypes restricted by HLA-C and specific for CMV.

CDR3 size: 18 residues. Trimming at V came to 5 bases and at J to 3 bases, leaving 9 bases not matched to a gene. CDR1 and CDR2 (germline): SGHTA, FQGTGA. MiXCR was run by TCRdb on the reads, yielding one entry per CDR3 protein. The data contain under 600,000 distinct CDR3 sequences, about 15% of them singletons. With respect to this clonotype: Its antigen is still unknown.

The specimen was CD8+ T cells from PBMCs. The chain carries TRBV7-3 and TRBJ2-2; 13 bases line up with TRBD2. This TCR came from a human donor in good health (CMV status not recorded). Some clones in this sample may be carry-over from other donors' samples. The chain's CDR3 is CASSITGTSGAYTGELFF. CDR3 DNA sequence: TGTGCCAGCAGCATTACCGGGACTAGCGGGGCATACACCGGGGAGCTGTTTTTT.